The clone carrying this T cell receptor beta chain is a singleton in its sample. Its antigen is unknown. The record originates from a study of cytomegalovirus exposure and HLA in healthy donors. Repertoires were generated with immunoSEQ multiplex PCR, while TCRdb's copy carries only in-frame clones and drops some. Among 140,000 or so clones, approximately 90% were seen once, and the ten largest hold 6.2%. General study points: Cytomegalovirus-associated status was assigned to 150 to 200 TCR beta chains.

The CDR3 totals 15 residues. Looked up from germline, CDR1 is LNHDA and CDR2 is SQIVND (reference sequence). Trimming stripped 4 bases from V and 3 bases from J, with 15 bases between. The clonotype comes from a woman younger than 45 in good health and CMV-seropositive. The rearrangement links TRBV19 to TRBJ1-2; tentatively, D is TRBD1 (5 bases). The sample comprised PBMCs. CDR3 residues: CASSSPHGRDYGYTF. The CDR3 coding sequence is TGTGCCAGTAGTAGCCCTCATGGCAGGGACTATGGCTACACCTTC.